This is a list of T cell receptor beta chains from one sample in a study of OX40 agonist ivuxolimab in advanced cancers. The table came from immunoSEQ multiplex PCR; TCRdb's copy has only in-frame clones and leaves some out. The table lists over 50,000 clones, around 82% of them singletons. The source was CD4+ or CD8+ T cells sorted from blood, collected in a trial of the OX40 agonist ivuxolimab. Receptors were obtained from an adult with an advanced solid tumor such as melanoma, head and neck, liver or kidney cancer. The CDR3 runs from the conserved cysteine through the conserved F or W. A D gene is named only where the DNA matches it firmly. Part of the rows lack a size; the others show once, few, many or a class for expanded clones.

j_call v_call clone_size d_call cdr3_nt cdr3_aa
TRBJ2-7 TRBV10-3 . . TGTGCCATCAGTGAACTCGGGCCGACACACTACGAGCAGTACTTC CAISELGPTHYEQYF
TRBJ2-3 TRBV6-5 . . TGTGCCAGCAGTTACTCATCTGGCACAGATACGCAGTATTTT CASSYSSGTDTQYF
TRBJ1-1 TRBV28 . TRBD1 TGTGCCAGCAGTCCTGACAGGGCGATTGAAGCTTTCTTT CASSPDRAIEAFF
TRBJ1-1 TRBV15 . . TGTGCCACCAGCAGAGTTCGGAGAGCTGAAGCTTTCTTT CATSRVRRAEAFF
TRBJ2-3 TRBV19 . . TGTGCCAGTAGTATAGGGGAGCGGCAGATCACAGATACGCAGTATTTT CASSIGERQITDTQYF
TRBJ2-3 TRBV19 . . TGTGCCAGTAGTTTGGCAGCTAGCACAGATACGCAGTATTTT CASSLAASTDTQYF
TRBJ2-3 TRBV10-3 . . TGTGCCATCAGTGCACAGGGTCGGAGCACAGATACGCAGTATTTT CAISAQGRSTDTQYF
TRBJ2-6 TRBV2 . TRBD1 TGTGCCAGCAGAGCCGACAGGGCTGGGGCCAACGTCCTGACTTTC CASRADRAGANVLTF
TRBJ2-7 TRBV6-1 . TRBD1 TGTGCCAGCAGTGAAGCCCAGACAGGGACCTCCTACGAGCAGTACTTC CASSEAQTGTSYEQYF
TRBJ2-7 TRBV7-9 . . TGTGCCAGCAGCTTAAAGTACGAGCAGTACTTC CASSLKYEQYF
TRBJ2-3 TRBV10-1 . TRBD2 TGCGCCAGCAGGCCTACTAGCGGGAGCGACCTGGATACGCAGTATTTT CASRPTSGSDLDTQYF
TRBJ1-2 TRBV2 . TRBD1 TGTGCCAGCAGTGAAGCGGGAACAGGGGGGTCTGGCTACACCTTC CASSEAGTGGSGYTF
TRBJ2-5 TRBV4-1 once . TGCGCCAGCAGCCAATTTTTAAGAGAGACCCAGTACTTC CASSQFLRETQYF
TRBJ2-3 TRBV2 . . TGTGCCAGCCCTCCTTTACTTCGAGATACGCAGTATTTT CASPPLLRDTQYF
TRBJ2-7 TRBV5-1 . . TGCGCCAGCTCCCCCGGCGTCCCCTACGAGCAGTACTTC CASSPGVPYEQYF
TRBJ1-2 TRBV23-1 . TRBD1 TGCGCCAGCAGTTCCCCGACAGGGGCCAACTATGGCTACACCTTC CASSSPTGANYGYTF
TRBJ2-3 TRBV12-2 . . TGTGCAAGTCGCTTAGCGCCCCCTCGGAGCGGCACAGATACGCAGTATTTT CASRLAPPRSGTDTQYF
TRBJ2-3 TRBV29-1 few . TGCCCGAAGGCGGGGTCCTTGGGCACAGATACGCAGTATTTT CPKAGSLGTDTQYF
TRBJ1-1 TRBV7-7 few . TGTGCTAGCAGCCCGCTGACAGTTGACACTGAAGCTTTCTTT CASSPLTVDTEAFF
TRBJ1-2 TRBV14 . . TGTGCCAGCAGCCAAGAGGAGGGCCTCGGGGGCTACACCTTC CASSQEEGLGGYTF
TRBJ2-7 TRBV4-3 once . TGCGCCAGCAGCCAAGAATTTGTCCAGGGACGGTCCTACGAGCAGTACTTC CASSQEFVQGRSYEQYF
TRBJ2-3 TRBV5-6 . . TGTGCCAGCAGCTTGTTGCAGGGACTTACTTCAGATACGCAGTATTTT CASSLLQGLTSDTQYF
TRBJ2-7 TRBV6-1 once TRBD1 TGTGCCAGCAGTGAACGGACAGGGGGCAATAGGAAGCAGTACTTC CASSERTGGNRKQYF